Listed below are T cell receptor beta chains from one sample, sequenced in a study of shared clonotypes between healthy human individuals. TCRdb's copy holds only in-frame clones and misses some; the assay was immunoSEQ multiplex PCR. The table records around 2.1 million clones, roughly 95% of them present only once. The specimen sequenced was naive CD4+ T cells sorted from blood. These receptors were taken from a man in his late teens or twenties in good health. Both conserved end residues are part of each CDR3. A D gene is named only where the DNA matches it firmly. A clone size is listed for some rows: how often the clone was seen (once, few, many), or a class if it is expanded.

>11|.|once|TRBJ1-2|TRBV7-9
CASMRNYGYTF
TGTGCCAGCATGAGAAACTATGGCTACACCTTC
>11|TRBD1|.|TRBJ1-1|TRBV19
CASSRDREAFF
TGTGCCAGTAGTAGGGACAGGGAAGCTTTCTTT
>15|TRBD2|.|TRBJ2-3|TRBV10-3
CAIRGLAGDRDTQYF
TGTGCCATCCGTGGACTAGCGGGGGACCGAGATACGCAGTATTTT
>14|.|.|TRBJ2-7|TRBV9
CASSAHLLANEQYF
TGTGCCAGCAGCGCACACCTACTAGCTAACGAGCAGTACTTC
>15|.|few|TRBJ1-2|TRBV5-4
CASHIDPLGGYGYTF
TGTGCCAGCCATATTGATCCCTTGGGCGGCTATGGCTACACCTTC
>13|.|.|TRBJ1-1|TRBV10-3
CAISESIPSEAFF
TGTGCCATCAGTGAGTCTATCCCCTCTGAAGCTTTCTTT
>15|.|.|TRBJ2-3|TRBV10-3
CAISEAAGSTDTQYF
TGTGCCATCAGTGAAGCCGCGGGGAGCACAGATACGCAGTATTTT
>15|.|.|TRBJ2-2|TRBV19
CASSIFGTLGGELFF
TGTGCCAGTAGTATCTTTGGGACTTTAGGCGGGGAGCTGTTTTTT
>16|TRBD1|.|TRBJ1-5|TRBV6-6
CASSSTGGVWNQPQHF
TGTGCCAGCAGTTCGACAGGGGGAGTGTGGAATCAGCCCCAGCATTTT
>13|.|.|TRBJ2-5|TRBV10-2
CASSVGGQETQYF
TGCGCCAGCAGTGTCGGGGGCCAAGAGACCCAGTACTTC
>16|TRBD1|.|TRBJ1-3|TRBV18
CASSPTPGGNGNTIYF
TGTGCCAGCTCACCAACTCCAGGGGGGAATGGAAACACCATATATTTT
>15|.|.|TRBJ2-7|TRBV6-1
CASQSSIYIAYEQYF
TGTGCCAGCCAGTCTAGCATCTACATAGCTTACGAGCAGTACTTC
>16|.|.|TRBJ2-3|TRBV19
CASSIGGAFGTDTQYF
TGTGCCAGTAGTATAGGAGGGGCGTTCGGGACAGATACGCAGTATTTT
>13|.|.|TRBJ1-2|TRBV6-5
CASSTDAPSGYTF
TGTGCCAGCAGTACGGACGCCCCCTCTGGCTACACCTTC
>14|.|.|TRBJ2-7|TRBV28
CASSLRMGTYEQYF
TGTGCCAGCAGTTTACGGATGGGGACCTACGAGCAGTACTTC
>13|.|.|TRBJ2-7|TRBV14
CASSQGLGYEQYF
TGTGCCAGCAGCCAAGGGCTCGGCTACGAGCAGTACTTC
>18|.|.|TRBJ1-5|TRBV4-1
CASSQEGEGKGGNQPQHF
TGCGCCAGCAGCCAAGAGGGGGAGGGCAAGGGTGGCAATCAGCCCCAGCATTTT
>15|.|.|TRBJ2-5|TRBV18
CASSPRTGQEETQYF
TGTGCCAGCTCACCACGGACCGGGCAGGAAGAGACCCAGTACTTC
>17|.|.|TRBJ2-1|TRBV7-2
CASSLVVGLDPYNEQFF
TGTGCCAGCAGCTTAGTGGTAGGGCTGGATCCCTACAATGAGCAGTTCTTC
>16|.|.|TRBJ1-2|TRBV6-5
CASSYSHREGSYGYTF
TGTGCCAGCAGTTACTCCCACAGGGAAGGGTCTTATGGCTACACCTTC
>11|.|.|TRBJ2-5|TRBV5-4
CASSFQETQYF
TGTGCCAGCAGTTTCCAGGAGACCCAGTACTTC
>13|.|.|TRBJ2-3|TRBV9
CASSVAPGDTQYF
TGTGCCAGCAGCGTAGCTCCCGGGGATACGCAGTATTTT
>14|.|.|TRBJ2-7|TRBV25-1
CASSEGGNTYEQYF
TGTGCCAGCAGTGAGGGTGGGAATACCTACGAGCAGTACTTC
>16|TRBD1|.|TRBJ1-5|TRBV19
CASSMTGTAGDQPQHF
TGTGCCAGTAGTATGACCGGGACAGCCGGCGATCAGCCCCAGCATTTT
>18|TRBD1|.|TRBJ1-1|TRBV5-1
CASSQTRGHRRPDTEAFF
TGCGCCAGCAGCCAAACCAGGGGGCACCGGAGGCCCGACACTGAAGCTTTCTTT
>14|.|.|TRBJ2-2|TRBV9
CASSVGDYTGELFF
TGTGCCAGCAGCGTCGGGGACTACACCGGGGAGCTGTTTTTT
>13|TRBD1|.|TRBJ1-2|TRBV5-4
CASSLQGAGGYTF
TGTGCCAGCAGCCTACAGGGGGCGGGAGGCTACACCTTC
>14|.|.|TRBJ1-1|TRBV6-5
CASSFRALNTEAFF
TGTGCCAGCAGTTTCCGGGCCCTGAACACTGAAGCTTTCTTT
>14|.|once|TRBJ2-2|TRBV28
CASTLGQNTGELFF
TGTGCCAGCACCCTAGGACAGAACACCGGGGAGCTGTTTTTT
>13|.|.|TRBJ1-1|TRBV14
CASSQGTYTEAFF
TGTGCCAGCAGCCAGGGGACTTACACTGAAGCTTTCTTT
>17|TRBD2|.|TRBJ2-3|TRBV19
CASSIRNAGRADDTQYF
TGTGCCAGTAGTATCCGCAACGCCGGGAGGGCCGACGATACGCAGTATTTT
>18|TRBD2|.|TRBJ2-2|TRBV30
CAWSVRLAGGPNTGELFF
TGTGCCTGGAGTGTAAGATTAGCGGGAGGACCGAACACCGGGGAGCTGTTTTTT